A single sample gave rise to the 14 T cell receptor beta chains below, sequenced in a study of control samples from healthy donors and cancer patients. The repertoire was sequenced with immunoSEQ multiplex PCR; TCRdb's copy has only in-frame clones and lacks some. The table shows roughly 220,000 clones, with about 95% occurring only once. Sequencing was carried out using blood. The receptors were sampled from a man aged 50 or older in good health.

With respect to this clone: The sample holds other DNA sequences that translate to the same CDR3. The rearrangement links TRBV12-3 or TRBV12-4 to TRBJ1-1; a possible D gene is TRBD1 (5 bases). The CDR3 contains 13 residues. With 3 bases removed from V and 1 base from J, the gap between germline ends came to 6 bases. CDR3 nucleotide sequence: TGTGCCAGCAGTTTGGGGGGGAACACTGAAGCTTTCTTT. Translating it yields CASSLGGNTEAFF.

This chain uses TRBV28 with TRBJ1-5; D not resolved. V was trimmed by 6 bases and J by 3 bases, leaving 15 bases between them. This CDR3 is built from 15 residues. Germline V lookup: CDR1 MDHEN, CDR2 SYDVKM. The CDR3 DNA reads as TGTGCCAGCAGCCCCCGGCAGTTGAACAATCAGCCCCAGCATTTT. Its protein is CASSPRQLNNQPQHF.

The chain combines TRBV6-6 with TRBJ1-3; no clear D gene. From germline, CDR1 is MNHNY and CDR2 SVGAGI (reference sequence). V was pared by 0 bases and J by 4 bases, with 10 bases between. The CDR3 totals 15 residues. The CDR3 here is CASSYSISGGNTIYF. The CDR3 nucleotides are TGTGCCAGCAGTTACTCGATCTCGGGCGGAAACACCATATATTTT.

The rearrangement links TRBV11-2 to TRBJ1-5; D call uncertain. The CDR3 loop spans 15 amino acids. Germline V gene data show CDR1 as SGHAT and CDR2 as FQNNGV. Trimming shortened V by 10 bases and J by 0 bases, and 16 bases separated the two germline ends. CDR3: CATPGGVDSNQPQHF. CDR3 nucleotides: TGTGCCACCCCTGGTGGGGTTGATAGCAATCAGCCCCAGCATTTT.

V and J are TRBV27 and TRBJ2-7, with D perhaps matching TRBD2 (5 bases). V was pared by 0 bases and J by 3 bases, with 15 bases between. The CDR3 is 16 amino acids. Per germline, CDR1 MNHEY and CDR2 SMNVEV (reference sequence). DNA for the CDR3: TGTGCCAGCAGTTTATCGAGGGTCGAGGGCTTCTACGAGCAGTACTTC. Translating gives CASSLSRVEGFYEQYF.

This rearrangement joins TRBV11-2 to TRBJ1-1, with a tentative D call TRBD1 (6 bases). The CDR3 is made up of 15 amino acids. Trimming pared 3 bases from V and 2 bases from J, leaving 13 bases between. CDR1 is SGHAT, CDR2 FQNNGV, per germline. CDR3 nucleotides: TGTGCCAGCAGCTTTGGTCGGGGGACAAACACTGAAGCTTTCTTT. It specifies CASSFGRGTNTEAFF.

The J gene is TRBJ2-7, the V gene TRBV2; no reliable D call. Trimming cost V 4 bases and J 2 bases, with 15 bases left between them. The CDR3 is made up of 15 amino acids. Germline-derived CDR1 and CDR2 are SNHLY and FYNNEI. CDR3 in amino acids: CASSVGSVPTYEQYF. The DNA for the CDR3 is TGTGCCAGCAGTGTCGGCAGCGTCCCCACCTACGAGCAGTACTTC.

V gene TRBV18 combines with J gene TRBJ2-5; 7 nucleotides agree with TRBD2. Germline-derived CDR1 and CDR2 are KGHSH and LQKENI. The V gene end was trimmed by 4 bases and the J gene end by 2 bases; junction bases not matched to a gene: 4. CDR3 length equals 14 residues. In DNA, the CDR3 is TGTGCCAGCTCACGCGAAGCGGGACAAGAGACCCAGTACTTC. This sequence encodes CASSREAGQETQYF.

The V call is TRBV7-9, the J call TRBJ2-7; a possible D gene is TRBD1 (6 bases). Trimming removed 5 bases from V and 2 bases from J, with 13 bases in between. From germline, CDR1 is SEHNR and CDR2 FQNEAQ (reference sequence). The CDR3 has 14 amino acids. For the CDR3, the DNA is TGTGCCAGCAGCCGTCTCACAGGGACCTACGAGCAGTACTTC. It specifies CASSRLTGTYEQYF.

This clone was counted once. V is TRBV19 and J is TRBJ1-5; D might be TRBD1 (5 bases). Germline lookup yields CDR1 LNHDA and CDR2 SQIVND (reference sequence). The CDR3 runs to 15 residues. Trimming left V 3 bases short and J 3 bases short, with 12 bases between. The DNA of the CDR3 is TGTGCCAGTAGTATCTCGGGGCAGCACAATCAGCCCCAGCATTTT. Translated, it gives CASSISGQHNQPQHF.

The chain links TRBV6-1 to TRBJ2-5; the D call may be TRBD1 or TRBD2 (5 bases each). V was clipped by 2 bases and J by 5 bases, with 12 bases between them. The CDR3 has 14 residues. Germline V CDR1 and CDR2: MNHNS, SASEGT. Here the CDR3 reads CASSETRGRETQYF. The CDR3, as DNA: TGTGCCAGCAGTGAAACTAGGGGAAGGGAGACCCAGTACTTC.

The CDR3 region has the DNA TGTGCCACCAGCATTACCCTTTATGGACTAGTGACAGATACGCAGTATTTT. Amino acids: CATSITLYGLVTDTQYF. V is TRBV15 and J is TRBJ2-3, with TRBD2 matching 7 bases. J gave up 3 bases and V 4 bases, and 13 bases lay outside the gene matches. This CDR3 has 17 amino acids. Germline CDR1 is LNHNV and CDR2 is YYDKDF (reference sequence). The full variable domain, in which reference TRBV15 and TRBJ2-3 provide the parts outside the CDR3, is DAMVIQNPRYQVTQFGKPVTLSCSQTLNHNVMYWYQQKSSQAPKLLFHYYDKDFNNEADTPDNFQSRRPNTSFCFLDIRSPGLGDTAMYLCATSITLYGLVTDTQYFGPGTRLTVL.

The DNA of the CDR3 is TGTGCCAGCAGCCGACCGACAGGGGGATCGGGCTACACCTTC. This encodes CASSRPTGGSGYTF. V gene TRBV7-9 combines with J gene TRBJ1-2, with 9 bases aligning to TRBD1. Per the germline V gene, CDR1 is SEHNR and CDR2 is FQNEAQ (reference sequence). Trimming cost V 5 bases and J 8 bases; bases outside gene matches: 9. This CDR3 region has 14 residues.

The chain links TRBV6-2 or TRBV6-3 to TRBJ2-5, with 10 nucleotides matching TRBD2. CDR1 is MNHEY and CDR2 is SVGEGT in the germline V gene. This CDR3 comprises 14 residues. With 6 bases clipped from V and 5 bases from J, the junction kept 6 bases outside the gene matches. CDR3 region: CASSRSGGTETQYF. As DNA, the CDR3 is TGTGCCAGCAGCCGTAGCGGGGGGACGGAGACCCAGTACTTC.